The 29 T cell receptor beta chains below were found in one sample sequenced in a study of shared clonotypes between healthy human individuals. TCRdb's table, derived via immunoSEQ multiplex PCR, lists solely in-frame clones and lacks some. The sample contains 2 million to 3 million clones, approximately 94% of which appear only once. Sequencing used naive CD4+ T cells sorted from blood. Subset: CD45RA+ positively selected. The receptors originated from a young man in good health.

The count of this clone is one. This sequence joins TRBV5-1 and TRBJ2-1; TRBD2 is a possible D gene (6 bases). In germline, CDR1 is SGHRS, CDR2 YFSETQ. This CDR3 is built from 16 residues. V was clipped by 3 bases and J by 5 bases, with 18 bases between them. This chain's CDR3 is CASSWSSGPGDNEQFF. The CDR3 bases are TGCGCCAGCAGCTGGTCGAGCGGGCCCGGAGACAATGAGCAGTTCTTC.

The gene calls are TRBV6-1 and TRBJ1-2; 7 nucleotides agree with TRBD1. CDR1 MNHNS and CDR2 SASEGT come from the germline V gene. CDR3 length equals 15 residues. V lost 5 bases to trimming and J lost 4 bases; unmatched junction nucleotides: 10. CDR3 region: CASSTRQGTTYGYTF. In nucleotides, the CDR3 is TGTGCCAGCAGTACCAGACAGGGAACAACCTATGGCTACACCTTC.

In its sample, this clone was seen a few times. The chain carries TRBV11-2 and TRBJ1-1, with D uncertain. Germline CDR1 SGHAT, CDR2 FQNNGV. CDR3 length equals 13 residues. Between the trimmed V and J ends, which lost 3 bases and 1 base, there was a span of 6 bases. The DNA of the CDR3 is TGTGCCAGCAGCTTCCAGCCGAACACTGAAGCTTTCTTT. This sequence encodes CASSFQPNTEAFF. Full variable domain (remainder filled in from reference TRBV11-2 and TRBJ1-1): EAGVAQSPRYKIIEKRQSVAFWCNPISGHATLYWYQQILGQGPKLLIQFQNNGVVDDSQLPKDRFSAERLKGVDSTLKIQPAKLEDSAVYLCASSFQPNTEAFFGQGTRLTVV.

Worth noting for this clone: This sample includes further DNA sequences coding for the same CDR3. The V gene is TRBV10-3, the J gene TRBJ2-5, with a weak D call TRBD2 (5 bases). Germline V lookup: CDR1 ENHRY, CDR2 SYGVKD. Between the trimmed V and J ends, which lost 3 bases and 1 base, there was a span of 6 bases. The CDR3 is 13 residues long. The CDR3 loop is CAISEAAQETQYF. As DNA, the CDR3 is TGTGCCATCAGTGAAGCGGCCCAAGAGACCCAGTACTTC.

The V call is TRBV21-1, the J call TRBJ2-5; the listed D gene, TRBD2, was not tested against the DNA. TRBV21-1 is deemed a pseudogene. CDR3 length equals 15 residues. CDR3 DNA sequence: TGTGCCAGCAGCAAATCGGTCCGGGGAGGGGAGACCCAGTACTTC. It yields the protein CASSKSVRGGETQYF.

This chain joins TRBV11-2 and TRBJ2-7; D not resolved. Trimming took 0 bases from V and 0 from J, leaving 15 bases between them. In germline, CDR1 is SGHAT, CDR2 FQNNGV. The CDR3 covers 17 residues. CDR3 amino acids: CASSLDQLRIYSYEQYF. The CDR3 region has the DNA TGTGCCAGCAGCTTAGATCAATTGAGGATCTACTCCTACGAGCAGTACTTC. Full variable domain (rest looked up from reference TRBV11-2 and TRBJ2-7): EAGVAQSPRYKIIEKRQSVAFWCNPISGHATLYWYQQILGQGPKLLIQFQNNGVVDDSQLPKDRFSAERLKGVDSTLKIQPAKLEDSAVYLCASSLDQLRIYSYEQYFGPGTRLTVT.

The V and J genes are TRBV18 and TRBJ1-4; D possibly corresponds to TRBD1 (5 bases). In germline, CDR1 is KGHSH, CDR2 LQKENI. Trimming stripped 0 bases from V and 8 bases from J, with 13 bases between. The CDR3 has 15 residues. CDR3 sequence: CASSPPTQGKEKLFF. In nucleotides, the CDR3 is TGTGCCAGCTCACCACCCACGCAGGGAAAGGAAAAACTGTTTTTT.

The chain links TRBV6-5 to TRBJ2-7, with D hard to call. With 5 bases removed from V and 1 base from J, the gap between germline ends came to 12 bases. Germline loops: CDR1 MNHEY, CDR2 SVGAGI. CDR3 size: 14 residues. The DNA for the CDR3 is TGTGCCAGCAGTCGCCCCGAGCCGTCCTACGAGCAGTACTTC. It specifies CASSRPEPSYEQYF.

The chain's CDR3 is CASSYLFSGANVLTF. The CDR3 DNA sequence: TGTGCCAGCAGCTACCTTTTCTCTGGGGCCAACGTCCTGACTTTC. The chain recombines TRBV5-6 with TRBJ2-6; no clear D. The CDR3 is 15 amino acids. Trimming stripped 3 bases from V and 0 bases from J, with 7 bases between. Germline assignment: CDR1 SGHDT and CDR2 YYEEEE. Full variable domain (rest looked up from reference TRBV5-6 and TRBJ2-6): DAGVTQSPTHLIKTRGQQVTLRCSPKSGHDTVSWYQQALGQGPQFIFQYYEEEERQRGNFPDRFSGHQFPNYSSELNVNALLLGDSALYLCASSYLFSGANVLTFGAGSRLTVL.

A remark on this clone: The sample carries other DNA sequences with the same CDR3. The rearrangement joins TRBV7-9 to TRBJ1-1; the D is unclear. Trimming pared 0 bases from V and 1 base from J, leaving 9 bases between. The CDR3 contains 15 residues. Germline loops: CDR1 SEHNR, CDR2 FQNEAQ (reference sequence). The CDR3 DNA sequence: TGTGCCAGCAGCTTAGCGCCGGGTGGGAACACTGAAGCTTTCTTT. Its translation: CASSLAPGGNTEAFF.

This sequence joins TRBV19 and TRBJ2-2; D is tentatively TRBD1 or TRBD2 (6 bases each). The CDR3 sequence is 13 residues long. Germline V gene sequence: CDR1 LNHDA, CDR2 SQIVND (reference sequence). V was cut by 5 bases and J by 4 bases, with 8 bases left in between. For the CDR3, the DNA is TGTGCCAGTAGTGGAGGGGGCACCGGGGAGCTGTTTTTT. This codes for CASSGGGTGELFF.

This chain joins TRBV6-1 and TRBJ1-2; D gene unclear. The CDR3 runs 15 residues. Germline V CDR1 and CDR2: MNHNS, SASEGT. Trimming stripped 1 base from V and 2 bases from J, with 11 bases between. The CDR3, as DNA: TGTGCCAGCAGTGAAGGACCCCAGGTGAACTATGGCTACACCTTC. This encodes CASSEGPQVNYGYTF.

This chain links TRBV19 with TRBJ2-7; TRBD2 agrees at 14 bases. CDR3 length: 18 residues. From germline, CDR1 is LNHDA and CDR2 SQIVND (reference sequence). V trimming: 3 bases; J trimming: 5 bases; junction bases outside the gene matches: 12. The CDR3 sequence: CASSISPGTSGRDHEQYF. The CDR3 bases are TGTGCCAGTAGTATCTCACCCGGGACTAGCGGGAGAGACCACGAGCAGTACTTC.

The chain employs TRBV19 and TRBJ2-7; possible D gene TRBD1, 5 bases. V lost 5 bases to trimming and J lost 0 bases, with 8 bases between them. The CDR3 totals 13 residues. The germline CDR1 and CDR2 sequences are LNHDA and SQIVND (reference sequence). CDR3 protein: CASSGAPSYEQYF. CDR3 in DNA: TGTGCCAGTAGTGGGGCGCCCTCCTACGAGCAGTACTTC. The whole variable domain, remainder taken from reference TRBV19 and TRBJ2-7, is DGGITQSPKYLFRKEGQNVTLSCEQNLNHDAMYWYRQDPGQGLRLIYYSQIVNDFQKGDIAEGYSVSREKKESFPLTVTSAQKNPTAFYLCASSGAPSYEQYFGPGTRLTVT.

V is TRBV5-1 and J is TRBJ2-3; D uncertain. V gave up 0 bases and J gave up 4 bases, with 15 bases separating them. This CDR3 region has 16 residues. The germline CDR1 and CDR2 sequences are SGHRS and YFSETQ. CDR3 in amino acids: CASSLVGSPSPDTQYF. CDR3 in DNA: TGCGCCAGCAGCTTGGTTGGCTCGCCCAGCCCAGATACGCAGTATTTT.

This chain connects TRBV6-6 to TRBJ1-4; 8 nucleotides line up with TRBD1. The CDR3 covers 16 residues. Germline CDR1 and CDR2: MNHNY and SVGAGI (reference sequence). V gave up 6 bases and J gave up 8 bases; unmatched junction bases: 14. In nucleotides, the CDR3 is TGTGCCAGCAGCTTACCGACCGGGACAGGCTTGGAAAAACTGTTTTTT. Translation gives CASSLPTGTGLEKLFF.

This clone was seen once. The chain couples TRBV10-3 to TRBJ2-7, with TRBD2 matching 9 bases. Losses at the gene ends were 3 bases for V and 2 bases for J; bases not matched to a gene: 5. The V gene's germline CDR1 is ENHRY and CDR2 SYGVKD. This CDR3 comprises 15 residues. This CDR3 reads CAISEGSGGPYEQYF. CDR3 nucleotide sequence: TGTGCCATCAGTGAAGGTAGCGGGGGCCCCTACGAGCAGTACTTC.

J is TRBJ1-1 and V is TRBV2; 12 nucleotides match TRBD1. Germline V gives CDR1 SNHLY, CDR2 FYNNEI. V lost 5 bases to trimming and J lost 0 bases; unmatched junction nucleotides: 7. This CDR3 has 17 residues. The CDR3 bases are TGTGCCAGCAGTAATCCGGGACAGGGGGCTTTGAACACTGAAGCTTTCTTT. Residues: CASSNPGQGALNTEAFF.

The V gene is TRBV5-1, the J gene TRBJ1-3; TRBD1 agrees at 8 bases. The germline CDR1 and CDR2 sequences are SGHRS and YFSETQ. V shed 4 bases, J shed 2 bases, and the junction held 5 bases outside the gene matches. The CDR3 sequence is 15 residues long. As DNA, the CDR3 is TGCGCCAGCAGCGTGACAGGGGTACCTGGAAACACCATATATTTT. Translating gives CASSVTGVPGNTIYF.

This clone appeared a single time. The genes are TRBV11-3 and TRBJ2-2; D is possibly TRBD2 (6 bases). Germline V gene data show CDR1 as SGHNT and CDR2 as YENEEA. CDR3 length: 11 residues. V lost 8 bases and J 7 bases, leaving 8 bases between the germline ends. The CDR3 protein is CASGGDGELFF. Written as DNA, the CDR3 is TGTGCCAGCGGCGGGGACGGGGAGCTGTTTTTT.

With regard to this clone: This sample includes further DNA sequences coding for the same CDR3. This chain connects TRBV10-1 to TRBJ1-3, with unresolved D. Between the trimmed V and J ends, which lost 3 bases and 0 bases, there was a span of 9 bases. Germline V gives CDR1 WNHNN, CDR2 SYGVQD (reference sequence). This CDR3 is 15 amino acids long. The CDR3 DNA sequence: TGCGCCAGCAGTGATGGCAAAAGCTCTGGAAACACCATATATTTT. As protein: CASSDGKSSGNTIYF.

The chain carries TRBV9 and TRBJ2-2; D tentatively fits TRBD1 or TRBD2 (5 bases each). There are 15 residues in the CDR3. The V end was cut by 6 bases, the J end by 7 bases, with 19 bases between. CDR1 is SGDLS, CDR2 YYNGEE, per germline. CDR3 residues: CASTARDHRSGELFF. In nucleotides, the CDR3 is TGTGCCAGCACCGCAAGGGACCACAGAAGCGGGGAGCTGTTTTTT.

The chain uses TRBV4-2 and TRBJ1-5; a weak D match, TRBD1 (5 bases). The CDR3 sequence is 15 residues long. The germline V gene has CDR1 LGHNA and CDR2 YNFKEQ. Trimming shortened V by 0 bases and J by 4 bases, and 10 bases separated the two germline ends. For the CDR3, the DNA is TGTGCCAGCAGCCAAGATCGGGCAGGGAATCAGCCCCAGCATTTT. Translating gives CASSQDRAGNQPQHF.

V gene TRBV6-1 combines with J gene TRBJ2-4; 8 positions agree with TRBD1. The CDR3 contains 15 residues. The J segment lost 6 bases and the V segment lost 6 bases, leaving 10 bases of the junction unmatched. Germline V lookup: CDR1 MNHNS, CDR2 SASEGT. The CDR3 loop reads CASRVNRGSGNIQYF. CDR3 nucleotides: TGTGCCAGCAGAGTTAACAGGGGGTCGGGAAACATTCAGTACTTC.

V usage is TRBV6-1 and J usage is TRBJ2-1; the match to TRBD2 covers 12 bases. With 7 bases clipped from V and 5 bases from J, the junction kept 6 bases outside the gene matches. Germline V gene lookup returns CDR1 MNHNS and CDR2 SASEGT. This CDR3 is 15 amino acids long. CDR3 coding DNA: TGTGCCAGCACCCAGACTAGCGGGAGAGACAATGAGCAGTTCTTC. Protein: CASTQTSGRDNEQFF.

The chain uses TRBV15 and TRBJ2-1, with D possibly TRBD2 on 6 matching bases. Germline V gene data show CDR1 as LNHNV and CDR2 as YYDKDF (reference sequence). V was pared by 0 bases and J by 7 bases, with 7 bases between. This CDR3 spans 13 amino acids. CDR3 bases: TGTGCCACCAGCAGAGATGGGGGGAATGAGCAGTTCTTC. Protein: CATSRDGGNEQFF.

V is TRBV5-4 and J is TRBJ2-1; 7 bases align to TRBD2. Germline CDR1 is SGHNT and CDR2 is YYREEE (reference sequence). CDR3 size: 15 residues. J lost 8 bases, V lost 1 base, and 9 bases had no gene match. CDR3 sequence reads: CASSLLGGSFDEQFF. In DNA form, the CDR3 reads TGTGCCAGCAGCTTGCTAGGCGGGAGCTTTGATGAGCAGTTCTTC. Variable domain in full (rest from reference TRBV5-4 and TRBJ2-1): ETGVTQSPTHLIKTRGQQVTLRCSSQSGHNTVSWYQQALGQGPQFIFQYYREEENGRGNFPPRFSGLQFPNYSSELNVNALELDDSALYLCASSLLGGSFDEQFFGPGTRLTVL.

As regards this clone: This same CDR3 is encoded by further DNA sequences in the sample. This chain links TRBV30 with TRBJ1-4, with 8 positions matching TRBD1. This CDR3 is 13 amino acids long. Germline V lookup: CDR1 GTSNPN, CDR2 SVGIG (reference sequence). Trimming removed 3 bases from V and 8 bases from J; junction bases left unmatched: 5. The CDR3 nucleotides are TGTGCCTGGAGCACGGGGACAGGAGAAAAACTGTTTTTT. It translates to CAWSTGTGEKLFF.

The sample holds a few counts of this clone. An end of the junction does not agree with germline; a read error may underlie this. The CDR3 sequence is CASSKGPRETQYF. The CDR3 DNA is TGTGCTAGCAGCAAGGGTCCCCGGGAGACCCAGTACTTC. The chain is built from TRBV7-7 and TRBJ2-5, with D hard to call. This CDR3 has 13 residues. Germline V gene sequence: CDR1 SSHAT, CDR2 FNYEAQ (reference sequence).